This T cell receptor beta chain came from a study of cytomegalovirus exposure and HLA in healthy donors (dated by TCRdb to about 2017). About the investigation overall: An earlier analysis of approximately 590 of the donors reported more than 250 Gb of sequence data and 117 million unique TCR beta sequences from 150 million to 200 million T cells. The study aimed to test whether signatures of past pathogen exposure could be identified by cataloging public T cell receptors. HLA typing included class I and class II loci at four-digit resolution. To predict cytomegalovirus infection status, the study combined high-throughput TCR immunosequencing, statistical association of individual TCRs with disease status, and machine learning. Among the roughly 400 genotyped donors, around 81% belonged to the genetic ancestry cluster associated with self-reported Caucasian donors. To study patterns of TCR occurrence, a later analysis re-analyzed previously published TCR beta repertoires from around 660 donors and added high-resolution HLA genotyping. An earlier analysis of 500 to 750 of the donors applied high-throughput TCR beta sequencing to assess whether each TCR beta V gene segment acted as functional or pseudogenic. The later analysis used no new phenotypic data to find candidate immune exposures, relying instead on TCR beta sequences and their occurrence across donors. On average, around 240,000 unique TCR beta nucleotide sequences were sequenced per donor among several hundred genotyped donors of the cohort, with 15% to 20% of those sequences being non-productive. A later genetic analysis took genome-wide SNP genotypes for about three fifths of the roughly 700 donors and used that subset as a discovery cohort. The number of typed donors differed by locus: about 629-630 for A, B, C, DRB1 and DQB1; some 500 for DQA1; approximately 600 for DPA1; and roughly 450 for DPB1. Roughly five DR-DQ haplotypes were handled as single units for association and clustering because linkage in the cohort was strong. Donor age, sex, ethnicity and CMV serostatus were compiled together with the repertoire data. Approximately 330 gigabases of sequencing data and 70 million to 100 million unique TCR sequences made up an early release that covered approximately 700 HLA-typed donors. Every discovery cohort repertoire had been produced on one sequencing platform. A separate validation cohort of over 95 different subjects was used in addition to the approximately 640-subject first cohort. The study profiled the T cell repertoires of 500 to 800 subjects by immunosequencing and related them to cytomegalovirus serostatus. Summary of the overall study and its limitations: Because some donors lacked HLA typing at each locus, the association tests relied only on the typed subset. When HLA alleles, especially DR and DQ, strongly co-occurred, TCR associations were difficult to assign to individual alleles. The classifier was reported to diagnose cytomegalovirus status with high specificity and sensitivity in both the original and validation cohorts. A group of highly shared sequence variants was considered likely to be a technical artifact of the sequencing pipeline. Because the 87-base-pair reads could not distinguish some IMGT-functional V segments, including TRBV6-2 and TRBV6-3, those segments were excluded. A further reported finding was that TCR beta sequences accurately predicted the HLA-A and HLA-B alleles for most subjects in the first cohort. A total of roughly 160 TCR beta chains were listed by the study as associated with cytomegalovirus. Across donors, most TCR sequences were observed very rarely, whereas some public TCRs were present in many individuals. The authors suggested that the approach could potentially be extended to other disease states and immunological phenotypes. Correlated functional status among segregating V segments might be attributable to linkage disequilibrium, but an unknown experimental factor could not be ruled out. In vitro tests confirmed that a few of the cytomegalovirus-associated TCR beta chains recognize cytomegalovirus antigens. Compared with equally common non-associated chains, HLA-associated TCR beta chains in a later analysis were more clonally expanded and had lower generation probabilities. A later analysis found that TCR association rates varied across HLA loci, with DRB1 alleles showing the most associated TCRs and HLA-C alleles the fewest. In a later analysis, most CMV-associated TCR beta chains were found to appear HLA-restricted, with HLA associations seemingly driven largely by CMV exposure. CMV serostatus was the only immune exposure information available for the cohort. The earlier analysis of around 600 of the donors excluded approximately 15 rarely observed V segments, including chromosome 9 orphons, because counts were too low. V-gene and J-gene trimming of TCR beta chains was associated with a missense DCLRE1C variant in a later genetic analysis, and the association was replicated in an independent cohort. Only TCR beta chains were sequenced in this cohort, and the absence of alpha or paired-chain data limited detectable features. At a false discovery rate of 0.05, a later analysis linked 16,951 TCR beta sequences to specific HLA alleles. According to a later genetic analysis, donors in an Asian-associated ancestry cluster had fewer N-insertions in productive TCRs than the approximately 700-donor mean. According to a later analysis, parvovirus B19, influenza, CMV and Epstein-Barr virus appeared linked to several top co-occurrence clusters. An earlier analysis of 587 of the donors showed that most TCR beta V segments appeared in productive rearrangements either about 87% or about 30% of the time, which broadly matched IMGT annotations. Sequencing depth was assumed to be roughly uniform across donors in the presence/absence analyses, though that assumption may not hold.

The receptor library was made with the immunoSEQ multiplex PCR assay. For the multiplex PCR, a mixture combining 60 forward primers for TCR Vbeta segments and 13 reverse primers for TCR Jbeta segments was used. The CDR3 region of rearranged TCR beta genes was amplified from genomic DNA by a multiplex PCR assay. The Illumina HiSeq System was used to sequence the amplified TCR beta libraries as 87-base-pair reads. Per the authors' processing: A later analysis counted about 76 million unique TCR beta chains across the 650 to 700 repertoires, and roughly 11 million of these chains were shared by at least two donors. A nearest-neighbor algorithm error-corrected the raw reads and collapsed the reads into unique sequences, merging closely related sequences to remove PCR and sequencing errors. CDR3 sequences were aligned to IMGT reference sequences to assign V, D and J gene segments. For a sequence to be retained, at least a six-nucleotide match to both a V gene segment and a J gene segment was required. Rearrangements were classified as productive when the CDR3 lacked stop codons and remained in frame with V and J, and all other rearrangements were classified as non-productive. CDR3 was defined according to IMGT convention as the region running from the second conserved V-encoded cysteine to the conserved J-encoded phenylalanine. In an earlier analysis of just under 600 of the donors, sequences lacking an unambiguous match to a single V gene segment were excluded. An earlier analysis of several hundred of the donors classified V segments as functional when productive rearrangements were above 56.7% and as segregating when the standard deviation between donors was above 5%. A statistical classification framework was developed to diagnose cytomegalovirus status using the catalog of TCR beta chain sequences. A later analysis assigned V and J genes by comparing TCR nucleotide sequences with IMGT/GENE-DB human TR gene sequences. In a later analysis, CDR3 sequences and most-parsimonious VDJ recombination scenarios were assigned using the TCRdist pipeline. In a later analysis, every TCR beta chain was defined by the combination of its CDR3 amino acid sequence and its V-gene family, and reads without a unique V-gene family were dropped. As a way to deal with suspected cross-contamination and a sequencing artifact, a later analysis dropped approximately 570 nucleotide sequences that were highly shared and had low generation probability. In a later analysis, a clonal expansion index for each public chain was calculated from normalized within-repertoire ranks of inferred template counts. A later analysis computed generation probabilities with a VDJ recombination model fitted to out-of-frame rearrangements, and checked the results against IGoR. A later analysis scored TCR-TCR, TCR-HLA and TCR-CMV co-occurrence with hypergeometric tests, applying a repertoire-size bias correction to TCR pairs. To estimate false discovery rates, a later analysis permuted the HLA or CMV assignments 20 times. A later analysis grouped co-occurring TCRs with DBSCAN, adding TCRdist sequence similarity when clustering within HLA-allele-positive subsets. Repertoires with fewer than 30,000 or more than 120,000 public chains, plus five repertoires with anomalous nucleotide sharing, were excluded from co-occurrence clustering. TCRdb limited this immuneACCESS table to in-frame rearrangements with V and J called. A share of clones is missing; checked studies link under half to unresolved V genes, and the rest is unexplained. V and J calls and clone size are those listed in that table; D and trimming were worked out from the DNA. The sample contains approximately 110,000 clones, 73% of them found a single time. Around 4.5% of the sample is in the top ten clones.

The cohort comprised some 700 healthy bone marrow donors. At the time of sampling, every cohort member was nominally healthy, though immune exposures that went unrecorded were likely present. The donor tested CMV seronegative, placing the donor among the 352 seronegative members of the cohort. Each donor provided a peripheral blood sample, and peripheral blood mononuclear cells were used for TCR beta sequencing. The Qiagen DNeasy Blood Extraction Kit was used to extract genomic DNA from the blood cell samples. Details on this clone: Its cognate antigen has yet to be identified. Base quality data are lacking; no much larger clone is found one base away.

From the cysteine up to the phenylalanine, the CDR3 has a length of 15 residues. The entry retains the CDR3 DNA only, 45 bases that are in frame from base 1. V is pared back by 1 base and J by 0 bases, with 4 bases lying between the germline termini. CDR1 and CDR2 are read off the germline V gene as LGHNA and YSLEER. This sequence was found in a woman aged 40 to 50 in good health and CMV-seronegative. The sample was PBMCs. The sequence links TRBV4-3 to TRBJ2-6; the D segment cannot be called with confidence. Here the CDR3 is given as CASSQAVSGANVLTF. The DNA sequence is TGCGCCAGCAGCCAAGCGGTCTCTGGGGCCAACGTCCTGACTTTC.